These T cell receptor beta chains were read from a single sample in a study of blood T cells in healthy people across ages. One entry per CDR3 protein, called by TCRdb with MiXCR from the 5' RACE reads. This table has approximately 730,000 distinct CDR3 sequences, approximately 53% appearing once. The sequencing sample was made of blood. The receptor source for this set is a man at least 80 years old in good health. Both conserved end residues are part of each CDR3. The D gene is left open where the match is weak. Clone size is shown for a subset of rows, as once, few, many or a class of expanded clone.

cdr3_nt,cdr3_aa,v_call,d_call,j_call,clone_size
TGTGCCAGCAGTCCCGGGGTAGCGGGAATCCAAGAGACCCAGTACTTC,CASSPGVAGIQETQYF,TRBV6-6,TRBD2,TRBJ2-5,.
TGCAGTGCTAGTGAATCCGGGACAGGGCTCAATGAGCAGTTCTTC,CSASESGTGLNEQFF,TRBV20-1,TRBD1,TRBJ2-1,few
TGTGCCAGCAGCGTCGATGTTGGGCCCCAGTACTTC,CASSVDVGPQYF,TRBV9,.,TRBJ2-5,.
TGCAGTGCTAGGGACAGCGGTAACTATGGCTACACCTTC,CSARDSGNYGYTF,TRBV20-1,.,TRBJ1-2,few
TGTGCCAGCAGCTCCCTAGGGACTGCCGGCGATACGCAGTATTTT,CASSSLGTAGDTQYF,TRBV7-2,.,TRBJ2-3,few
TGTGCCATCAGTGAGCTAGCACAAGAGACCCAGTTCTTC,CAISELAQETQFF,TRBV10-3,.,TRBJ2-1,.
TGTGCCAGCAGCGTACGGCAGGGGTACTATGGCTACACCTTC,CASSVRQGYYGYTF,TRBV7-2,.,TRBJ1-2,.
TGTGCCAGCAGCTTAAGTCTAGCGGGAGTTGGTGTGGGCACAGATACGCAGTATTTT,CASSLSLAGVGVGTDTQYF,TRBV5-5,TRBD2,TRBJ2-3,.
TGTGCCAGCAGTTCCGCGAGGACATTATGGTATACGCAGTATTTT,CASSSARTLWYTQYF,TRBV28,.,TRBJ2-3,.
TGTGCCAGCAGCTGGTACCGGGAGGGCCACAATGAGCAGTACTTC,CASSWYREGHNEQYF,TRBV7-2,TRBD2,TRBJ2-7,.
TGTGCCAGCAGTCAACCCGGAATAGCATCCTACGAGCAGTACTTC,CASSQPGIASYEQYF,TRBV3-1,.,TRBJ2-7,.
TGTGCCAGCAGCGCCACACAGTCCTCGTTGGGCAATGAGCAGTTCTTC,CASSATQSSLGNEQFF,TRBV9,.,TRBJ2-1,.
TGTGCCACCAGTGTACAGGGCTTGCACAATGAGCAGTTCTTC,CATSVQGLHNEQFF,TRBV24-1,.,TRBJ2-1,.
TGCGCCAGCAATCGAGGCACCCTCAAAGAGACCCAGTACTTC,CASNRGTLKETQYF,TRBV5-1,.,TRBJ2-5,.
TGTGCCAGCAGCTTACCGCGGGGGACCTACAATGAGCAGTTCTTC,CASSLPRGTYNEQFF,TRBV7-2,TRBD2,TRBJ2-1,few
TGTGCCAGCAGCAGGTTTAAAACTTGCCAGCGTTTCAATGAGCAGTTCTTC,CASSRFKTCQRFNEQFF,TRBV21-1,.,TRBJ2-1,.
TGTGCCAGCAGAGGGGACTTACCCCGGCAAGAGACCCAGTACTTC,CASRGDLPRQETQYF,TRBV2,.,TRBJ2-5,few
TGTGCCAGCTCCGAGGGAGAGGGCCCGGATACGCAGTATTTT,CASSEGEGPDTQYF,TRBV2,.,TRBJ2-3,.
TGTGCCAGCAGCGTAGGGCAGGGGGCTTTCGACGAGCAGTACTTC,CASSVGQGAFDEQYF,TRBV9,TRBD1,TRBJ2-7,.
TGTGCCATCAGTGGACCCATTGGGAACACTGAAGCTTTCTTT,CAISGPIGNTEAFF,TRBV10-3,.,TRBJ1-1,.
TGCAGTGCTAGAGTGGCGGGAGGTCAAGAGACCCAGTACTTC,CSARVAGGQETQYF,TRBV20-1,TRBD2,TRBJ2-5,.